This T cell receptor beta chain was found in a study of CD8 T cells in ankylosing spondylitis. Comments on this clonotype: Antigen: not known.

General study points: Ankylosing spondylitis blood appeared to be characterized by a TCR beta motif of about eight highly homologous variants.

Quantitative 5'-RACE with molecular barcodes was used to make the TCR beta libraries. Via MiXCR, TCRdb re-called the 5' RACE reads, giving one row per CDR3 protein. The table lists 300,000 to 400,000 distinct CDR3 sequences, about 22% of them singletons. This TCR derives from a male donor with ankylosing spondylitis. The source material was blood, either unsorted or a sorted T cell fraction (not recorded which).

CDR3 DNA sequence: TGTGCCTGGAGCCCGGCAGAGCATTACACCTTC. This sequence encodes CAWSPAEHYTF. The chain is built from TRBV30 and TRBJ1-2; D not resolved. The CDR3 sequence is 11 residues long. The V gene's germline CDR1 is GTSNPN and CDR2 SVGIG (reference sequence). Trimming left V 3 bases short and J 11 bases short, with 13 bases between.